This T cell receptor (beta chain) was profiled in a study of T cells in Graves' hyperthyroidism and ophthalmopathy. General study findings and limits: Most thyroid clonotypes expanded above 0.001 appeared in blood too.

In this sample, this clonotype turned up many times. Its target is unknown. Authors of the study amplified TCR beta CDR3 regions from RNA transcripts. With the HTBI primer set, the TCR CDR3 went through a first round of RT-PCR. One entry per CDR3 protein, called by TCRdb with MiXCR from the multiplex PCR reads. The sample consists of some 360,000 distinct CDR3 sequences, approximately 14% of them appearing once. Specimen: blood. The TCR sequence derives from a woman aged 60 to 75 with Graves' hyperthyroidism.

The CDR3 region has the DNA TGTGCCAGCAGTCCCCTCGCCTCCTACGAGCAGTACTTC. Translated: CASSPLASYEQYF. This chain uses TRBV27 with TRBJ2-7; D uncertain. Trimming shortened V by 5 bases and J by 0 bases, and 8 bases separated the two germline ends. Per the germline V gene, CDR1 is MNHEY and CDR2 is SMNVEV (reference sequence). The CDR3 sequence is 13 residues long.